A single sample gave rise to the 19 T cell receptor beta chains below, sequenced in a study of blood T cell repertoires in COVID-19. Repertoires were generated with immunoSEQ multiplex PCR, while TCRdb's copy carries only in-frame clones and drops some. Of 200,000 to 300,000 clones in the sample, 75% to 90% were seen once. Sequencing was done on a sample of peripheral blood. The source is a young man with active or convalescent COVID-19.

The genes are TRBV25-1 and TRBJ2-1; TRBD2 aligns across 12 bases. Germline V gene data show CDR1 as MGHDK and CDR2 as SYGVNS. This CDR3 spans 16 amino acids. V lost 1 base and J lost 7; bases outside the gene matches: 5. The CDR3 DNA is TGTGCCAGCAGTGAATCTAGCGGGGGGGCCCGGAATGAGCAGTTCTTC. Its translation: CASSESSGGARNEQFF.

The chain recombines TRBV6-6 with TRBJ1-4; D is uncertain. This CDR3 spans 15 amino acids. V shed 2 bases and J shed 0 bases, with 7 bases lying between them. CDR1 is MNHNY and CDR2 is SVGAGI in the germline V gene (reference sequence). The CDR3, as DNA: TGTGCCAGCAGTTACGCGATACCAACTAATGAAAAACTGTTTTTT. Its protein product is CASSYAIPTNEKLFF.

As DNA, the CDR3 is TGTGCCAGCACCGGGGGACAGGCAGCTGGCGAGCAGTACTTC. Its translation: CASTGGQAAGEQYF. This chain connects TRBV6-5 to TRBJ2-7; TRBD1 aligns across 8 bases. The CDR3 loop spans 14 amino acids. The J segment lost 6 bases and the V segment lost 7 bases, leaving 11 bases of the junction unmatched. The V gene's germline CDR1 is MNHEY and CDR2 SVGAGI.

The chain recombines TRBV30 with TRBJ1-6; D call uncertain. This CDR3 comprises 11 residues. Germline V gene lookup returns CDR1 GTSNPN and CDR2 SVGIG (reference sequence). The V end lost 4 bases, the J end lost 9 bases, and 7 bases lay between the germline ends. CDR3 DNA: TGTGCCTGGAAACCGGGTTCACCCCTCCACTTT. This translates into CAWKPGSPLHF.

This clone was seen a few times. This rearrangement joins TRBV3-1 (or the pseudogene TRBV3-2) to TRBJ2-7; 8 bases match TRBD1. Germline V gene sequence: CDR1 LGHDT, CDR2 YNNKEL (reference sequence). This CDR3 region has 15 residues. The J segment lost 4 bases and the V segment lost 3 bases, leaving 8 bases of the junction unmatched. CDR3 in DNA: TGTGCCAGCAGCCAGGGGGGACAGGTCGGGTACGAGCAGTACTTC. This gives the protein CASSQGGQVGYEQYF.

The genes are TRBV5-4 and TRBJ1-2, with D unclear. From germline, CDR1 is SGHNT and CDR2 YYREEE (reference sequence). This CDR3 has 14 residues. Trimming cost V 1 base and J 2 bases, with 9 bases left between them. As DNA, the CDR3 is TGTGCCAGCAGCTTGAGTGAAGCCAACTATGGCTACACCTTC. Translation gives CASSLSEANYGYTF.

This chain connects TRBV27 to TRBJ1-5; tentatively, D is TRBD1 (6 bases). Germline V gene lookup returns CDR1 MNHEY and CDR2 SMNVEV (reference sequence). CDR3 length equals 14 residues. Trimming cost V 5 bases and J 6 bases, with 14 bases left between them. The CDR3 sequence is CASSPGVLSQPQHF. CDR3 DNA sequence: TGTGCCAGCAGTCCAGGGGTTCTCAGTCAGCCCCAGCATTTT.

This clone has only one observation. CDR3 sequence: CASSTGGAYGQFF. The CDR3 DNA is TGTGCCAGCAGTACGGGGGGGGCCTACGGGCAGTTCTTC. This chain links TRBV6-5 with TRBJ2-1; TRBD2 matches 8 bases. Trimming cost V 5 bases and J 12 bases; bases outside gene matches: 9. The CDR3 has 13 amino acids. CDR1 MNHEY and CDR2 SVGAGI come from the germline V gene.

The chain links TRBV21-1 to TRBJ2-5; the table's TRBD1 call for D was not verified on the DNA. TRBV21-1 is given as a pseudogene. CDR3 size: 13 residues. The CDR3 DNA follows: TGTGCCAGCGGTGTGACAGTTCAAGAGACCCAGTACTTC. Residues: CASGVTVQETQYF.

The chain uses TRBV4-3 and TRBJ2-1; D is perhaps TRBD2 (6 bases). Between the trimmed V and J ends, which lost 1 base and 2 bases, there was a span of 12 bases. Germline-derived CDR1 and CDR2 are LGHNA and YSLEER. This CDR3 contains 16 residues. The CDR3 DNA sequence: TGCGCCAGCAGCCAAGGGAGGGATAGGACCTACAATGAGCAGTTCTTC. Translating gives CASSQGRDRTYNEQFF.

The table lists this clone with a count of one. This chain joins TRBV7-9 and TRBJ1-4; 7 bases are a match to TRBD1. The junction had 17 bases not matched to a gene; V was cut back by 6 bases and J by 7 bases. CDR1 and CDR2 from the germline V gene are SEHNR and FQNEAQ (reference sequence). The CDR3 length is 17 residues. The CDR3 here is CASSFYTTGARGEKLFF. The DNA for the CDR3 is TGTGCCAGCAGTTTCTACACTACAGGGGCACGGGGTGAAAAACTGTTTTTT.

This chain links TRBV30 with TRBJ1-2; 7 bases are shared with TRBD1. The V segment lost 2 bases and the J segment 8 bases; nucleotides outside the gene matches: 8. The CDR3 is made up of 13 amino acids. Germline CDR1 GTSNPN, CDR2 SVGIG (reference sequence). The CDR3: CAWSPMTGSGYTF. The CDR3 DNA sequence: TGTGCCTGGAGTCCTATGACAGGGAGCGGCTACACCTTC.

The chain links TRBV3-1 (or the pseudogene TRBV3-2) to TRBJ2-7; a possible D gene is TRBD2 (6 bases). This CDR3 is 14 amino acids long. Germline V CDR1 and CDR2: LGHDT, YNNKEL (reference sequence). The germline V and J ends were trimmed by 4 bases and 1 base, with 11 bases remaining between them. This CDR3 is CASSPGRGSYEQYF. In DNA, the CDR3 is TGTGCCAGCAGCCCAGGGCGGGGATCCTACGAGCAGTACTTC.

This clone occurred a few times. The chain has TRBV23-1 and TRBJ1-5; a possible D gene is TRBD1 (6 bases). TRBV23-1 is an open reading frame, and its role is uncertain. Trimming pared 4 bases from V and 6 bases from J, leaving 13 bases between. The CDR3 is 14 residues long. The CDR3: CASSPTGCRQPQHF. The CDR3 DNA sequence: TGCGCCAGCAGTCCTACAGGGTGTCGTCAGCCCCAGCATTTT.

The chain combines TRBV7-2 with TRBJ2-3, with D possibly TRBD2 on 6 matching bases. The CDR3 contains 15 residues. The germline V and J ends were trimmed by 3 bases and 1 base, with 11 bases remaining between them. Germline lookup yields CDR1 SGHTA and CDR2 FQGNSA. The CDR3 sequence is CASSLLGGGTDTQYF. CDR3 in DNA: TGTGCCAGCAGCTTGTTGGGCGGGGGCACAGATACGCAGTATTTT.

The chain recombines TRBV15 with TRBJ2-1; 11 bases are shared with TRBD2. Germline V gene data show CDR1 as LNHNV and CDR2 as YYDKDF (reference sequence). The CDR3 runs to 17 residues. The V segment lost 0 bases and the J segment 6 bases; nucleotides outside the gene matches: 7. This CDR3 is CATSRDQLAGGPNEQFF. The CDR3 DNA follows: TGTGCCACCAGCAGAGATCAGCTAGCGGGGGGACCCAATGAGCAGTTCTTC.

This chain connects TRBV4-3 to TRBJ2-1; a weak D match, TRBD2 (6 bases). The CDR3 has 13 amino acids. Germline V lookup: CDR1 LGHNA, CDR2 YSLEER. Trimming stripped 0 bases from V and 8 bases from J, with 8 bases between. Written as DNA, the CDR3 is TGCGCCAGCAGCCAAGAGCGGGGCGATGAGCAGTTCTTC. It is translated as CASSQERGDEQFF.

This sequence joins TRBV11-2 and TRBJ1-1, with no clear D. From germline, CDR1 is SGHAT and CDR2 FQNNGV. Trimming left V 7 bases short and J 1 base short, with 13 bases between. The CDR3 runs to 14 residues. CDR3 sequence reads: CASTYPEGNTEAFF. CDR3 DNA: TGTGCCAGCACCTACCCCGAGGGGAACACTGAAGCTTTCTTT.

V and J are TRBV7-2 and TRBJ1-1; TRBD1 matches 7 bases. Germline CDR1 reads SGHTA; CDR2 reads FQGNSA. The CDR3 contains 15 residues. The J segment lost 1 base and the V segment lost 2 bases, leaving 4 bases of the junction unmatched. CDR3 bases: TGTGCCAGCAGCTTACTAGGGGGCACGAACACTGAAGCTTTCTTT. Residues: CASSLLGGTNTEAFF.